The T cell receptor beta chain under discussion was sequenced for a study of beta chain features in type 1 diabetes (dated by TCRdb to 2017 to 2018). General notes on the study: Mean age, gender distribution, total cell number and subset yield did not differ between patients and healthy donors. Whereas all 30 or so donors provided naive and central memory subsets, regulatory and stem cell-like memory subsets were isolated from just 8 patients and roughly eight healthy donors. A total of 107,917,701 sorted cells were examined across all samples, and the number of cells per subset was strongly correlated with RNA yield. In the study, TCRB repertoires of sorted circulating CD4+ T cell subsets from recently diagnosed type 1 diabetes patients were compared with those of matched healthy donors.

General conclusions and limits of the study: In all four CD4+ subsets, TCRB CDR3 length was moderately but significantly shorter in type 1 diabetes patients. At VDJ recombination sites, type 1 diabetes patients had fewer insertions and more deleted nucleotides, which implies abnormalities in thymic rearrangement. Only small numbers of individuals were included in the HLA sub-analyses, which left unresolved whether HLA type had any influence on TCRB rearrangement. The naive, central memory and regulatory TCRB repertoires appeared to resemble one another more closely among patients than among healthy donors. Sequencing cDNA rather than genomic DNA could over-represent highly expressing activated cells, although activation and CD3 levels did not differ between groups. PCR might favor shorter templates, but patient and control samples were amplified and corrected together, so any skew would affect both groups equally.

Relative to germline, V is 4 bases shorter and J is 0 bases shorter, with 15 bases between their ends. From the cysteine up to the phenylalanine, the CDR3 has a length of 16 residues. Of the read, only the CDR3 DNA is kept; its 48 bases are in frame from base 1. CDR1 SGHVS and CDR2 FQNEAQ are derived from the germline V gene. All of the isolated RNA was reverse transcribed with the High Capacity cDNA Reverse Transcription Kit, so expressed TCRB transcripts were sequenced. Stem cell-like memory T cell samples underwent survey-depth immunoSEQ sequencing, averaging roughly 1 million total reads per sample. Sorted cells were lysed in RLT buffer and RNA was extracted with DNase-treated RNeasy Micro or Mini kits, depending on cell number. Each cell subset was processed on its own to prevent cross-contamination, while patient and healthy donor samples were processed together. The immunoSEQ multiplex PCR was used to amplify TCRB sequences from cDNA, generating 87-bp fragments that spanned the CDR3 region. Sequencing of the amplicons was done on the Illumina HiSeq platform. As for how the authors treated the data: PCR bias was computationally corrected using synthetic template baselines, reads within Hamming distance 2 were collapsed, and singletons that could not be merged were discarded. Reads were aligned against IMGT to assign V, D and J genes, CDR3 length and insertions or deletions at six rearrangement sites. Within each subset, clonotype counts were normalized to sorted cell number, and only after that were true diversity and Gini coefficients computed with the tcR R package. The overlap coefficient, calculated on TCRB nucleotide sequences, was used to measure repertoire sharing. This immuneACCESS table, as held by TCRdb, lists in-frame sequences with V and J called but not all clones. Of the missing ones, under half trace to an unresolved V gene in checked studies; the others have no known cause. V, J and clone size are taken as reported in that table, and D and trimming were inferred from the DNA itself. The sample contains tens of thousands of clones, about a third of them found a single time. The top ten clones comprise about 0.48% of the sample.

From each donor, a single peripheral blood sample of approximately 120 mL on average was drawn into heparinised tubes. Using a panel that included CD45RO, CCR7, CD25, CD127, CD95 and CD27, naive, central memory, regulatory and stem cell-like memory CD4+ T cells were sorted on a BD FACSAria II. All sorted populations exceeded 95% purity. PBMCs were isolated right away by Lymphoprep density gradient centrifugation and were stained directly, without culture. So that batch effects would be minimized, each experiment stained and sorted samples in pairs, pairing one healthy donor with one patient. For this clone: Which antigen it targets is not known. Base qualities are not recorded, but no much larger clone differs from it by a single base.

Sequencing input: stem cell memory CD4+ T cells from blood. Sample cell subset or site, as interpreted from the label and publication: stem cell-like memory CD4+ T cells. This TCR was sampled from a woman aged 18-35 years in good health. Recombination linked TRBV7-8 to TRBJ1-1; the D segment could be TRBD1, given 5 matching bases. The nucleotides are TGTGCCAGCAGCTCGCCCCTGGCGGGGCTGAACACTGAAGCTTTCTTT. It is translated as CASSSPLAGLNTEAFF. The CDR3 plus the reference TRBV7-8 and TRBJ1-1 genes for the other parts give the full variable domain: GAGVSQSPRYKVAKRGQDVALRCDPISGHVSLFWYQQALGQGPEFLTYFQNEAQLDKSGLPSDRFFAERPEGSVSTLKIQRTQQEDSAVYLCASSSPLAGLNTEAFFGQGTRLTVV.